This T cell receptor (beta chain) was retrieved from a study of T cell clonotyping in hematopoietic cell transplantation. Here immunoSEQ multiplex PCR was the method, and the copy in TCRdb shows in-frame clones only, minus some. In the table there are under 10,000 clones, about four fifths of which are singletons. The CDR3 has 15 residues. CDR1 and CDR2 from the germline V gene are SQVTM and ANQGSEA. With 7 bases clipped from V and 8 bases from J, the junction kept 15 bases outside the gene matches. The sample was peripheral blood mononuclear cells, taken 180 days after allogeneic stem cell transplant. The V call is TRBV29-1, the J call TRBJ2-2, with TRBD2 matching over 8 bases. The sequence came from a female patient aged 50 to 60 who had an allogeneic stem cell transplant from an unrelated donor, so the T cells may come from the graft donor. Some clones in this sample may be carry-over from other donors' samples. The CDR3 sequence is CSADPGRGARGELFF. In nucleotides, the CDR3 is TGCAGCGCCGACCCTGGGCGGGGGGCGAGGGGGGAGCTGTTTTTT.